The present entry profiles one T cell receptor beta chain with its context. The antigen is unknown. CDR3 length equals 17 residues. Trimming removed 2 bases from V and 0 bases from J, with 16 bases in between. CDR1 is MDHEN, CDR2 SYDVKM, per germline. In the authors' methods: Filtering differed since immunoSEQ provided only junctions, with no quality scores. Assay: immunoSEQ multiplex PCR; the TCRdb copy retains only in-frame clones and omits some. D and trimming were read from the DNA, whereas the V and J calls and clone size are those reported in that table. This table has roughly 590,000 clones, around 95% appearing once. These data belong to a study of shared clonotypes between healthy human individuals. Regarding the study as a whole: The naive CD4 repertoires of several donors were compared, and around 5% of clonotypes were shared. Some clonotypes were shared by all four sorted-subset donors, while others were not shared. The non-shared ones had lower generation probabilities than the shared ones. With few donors, the genetic and exposure-history diversity represented was limited.

CD45RO-negative cells were positively selected for CCR7, leaving out terminally differentiated effector memory CD45RA+ cells. The rearrangement links TRBV28 to TRBJ1-1, with D possibly matching TRBD1 (5 bases). The sequencing input was naive CD8+ T cells sorted from blood. This TCR was recovered from a woman aged 30 to 39 in good health. The DNA for the CDR3 is TGTGCCAGCAGTTTAGATAGGGGCCGTCGGGTGAACACTGAAGCTTTCTTT. Translated: CASSLDRGRRVNTEAFF.